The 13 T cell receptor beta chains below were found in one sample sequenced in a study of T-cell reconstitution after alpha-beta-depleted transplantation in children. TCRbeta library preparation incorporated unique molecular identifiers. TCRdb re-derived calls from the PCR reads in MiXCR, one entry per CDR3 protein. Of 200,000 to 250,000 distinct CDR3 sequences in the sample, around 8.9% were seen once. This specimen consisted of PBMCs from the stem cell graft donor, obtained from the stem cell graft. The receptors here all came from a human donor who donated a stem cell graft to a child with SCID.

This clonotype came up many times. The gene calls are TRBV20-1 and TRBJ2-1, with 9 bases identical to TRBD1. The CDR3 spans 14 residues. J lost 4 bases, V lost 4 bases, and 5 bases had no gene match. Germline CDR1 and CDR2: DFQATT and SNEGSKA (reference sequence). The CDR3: CSATPGTGYNEQFF. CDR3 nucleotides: TGCAGTGCTACCCCCGGGACAGGGTACAATGAGCAGTTCTTC.

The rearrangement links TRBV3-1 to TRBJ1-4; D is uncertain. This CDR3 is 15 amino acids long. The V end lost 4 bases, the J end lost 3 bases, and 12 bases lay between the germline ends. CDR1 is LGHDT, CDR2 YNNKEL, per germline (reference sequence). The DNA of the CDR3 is TGTGCCAGCAGCCTTCGTTTAGAGTCTAATGAAAAACTGTTTTTT. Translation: CASSLRLESNEKLFF.

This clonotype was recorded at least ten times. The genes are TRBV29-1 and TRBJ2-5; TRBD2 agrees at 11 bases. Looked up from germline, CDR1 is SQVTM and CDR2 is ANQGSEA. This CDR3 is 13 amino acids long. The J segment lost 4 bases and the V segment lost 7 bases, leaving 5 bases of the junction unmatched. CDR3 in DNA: TGCAGCGCCGAGGGACTAGCGGCAGAGACCCAGTACTTC. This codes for CSAEGLAAETQYF.

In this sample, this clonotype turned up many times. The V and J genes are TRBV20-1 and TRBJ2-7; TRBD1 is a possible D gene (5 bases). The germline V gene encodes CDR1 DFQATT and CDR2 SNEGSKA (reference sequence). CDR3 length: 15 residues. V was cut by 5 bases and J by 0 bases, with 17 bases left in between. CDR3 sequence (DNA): TGCAGTGCTCCCCACCCCGACAGAAGCTCCTACGAGCAGTACTTC. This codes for CSAPHPDRSSYEQYF.

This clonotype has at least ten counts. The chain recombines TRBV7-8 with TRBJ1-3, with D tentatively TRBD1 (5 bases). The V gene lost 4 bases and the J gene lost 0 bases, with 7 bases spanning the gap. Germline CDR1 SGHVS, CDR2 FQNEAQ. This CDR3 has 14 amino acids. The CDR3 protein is CASSSGGSGNTIYF. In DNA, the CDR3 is TGTGCCAGCAGCTCTGGGGGCTCTGGAAACACCATATATTTT.

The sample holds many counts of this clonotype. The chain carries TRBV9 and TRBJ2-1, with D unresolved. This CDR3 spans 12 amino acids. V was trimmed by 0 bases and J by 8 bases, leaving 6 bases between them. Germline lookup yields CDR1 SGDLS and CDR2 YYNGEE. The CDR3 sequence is CASSVDGHEQFF. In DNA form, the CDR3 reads TGTGCCAGCAGCGTAGACGGCCATGAGCAGTTCTTC.

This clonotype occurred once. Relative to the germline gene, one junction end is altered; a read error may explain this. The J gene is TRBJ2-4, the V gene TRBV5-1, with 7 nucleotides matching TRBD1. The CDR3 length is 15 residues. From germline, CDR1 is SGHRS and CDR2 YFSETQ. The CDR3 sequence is CASTLASRGTDIQYF. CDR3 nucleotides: TGCGCCAGCACCTTGGCTAGCAGGGGGACGGACATTCAGTACTTC. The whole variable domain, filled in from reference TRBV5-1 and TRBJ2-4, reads KAGVTQTPRYLIKTRGQQVTLSCSPISGHRSVSWYQQTPGQGLQFLFEYFSETQRNKGNFPGRFSGRQFSNSRSEMNVSTLELGDSALYLCASTLASRGTDIQYFGAGTRLSVL.

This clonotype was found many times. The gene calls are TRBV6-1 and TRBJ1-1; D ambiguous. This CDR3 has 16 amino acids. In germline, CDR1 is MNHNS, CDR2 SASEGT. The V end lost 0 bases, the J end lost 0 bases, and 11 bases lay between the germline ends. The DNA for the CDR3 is TGTGCCAGCAGTGAAGCTTCGGTAGGAATGAACACTGAAGCTTTCTTT. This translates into CASSEASVGMNTEAFF.

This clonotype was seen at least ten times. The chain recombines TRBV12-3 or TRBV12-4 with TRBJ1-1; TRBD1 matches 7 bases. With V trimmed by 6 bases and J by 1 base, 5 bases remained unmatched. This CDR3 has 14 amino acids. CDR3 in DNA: TGTGCCAGCAGATCCGGGACAGAGAACACTGAAGCTTTCTTT. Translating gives CASRSGTENTEAFF.

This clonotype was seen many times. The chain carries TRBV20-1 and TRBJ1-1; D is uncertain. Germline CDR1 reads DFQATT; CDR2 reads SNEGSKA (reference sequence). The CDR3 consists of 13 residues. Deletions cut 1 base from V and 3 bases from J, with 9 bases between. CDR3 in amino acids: CSARGWRDTEAFF. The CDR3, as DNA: TGCAGTGCTAGAGGGTGGAGGGACACTGAAGCTTTCTTT.

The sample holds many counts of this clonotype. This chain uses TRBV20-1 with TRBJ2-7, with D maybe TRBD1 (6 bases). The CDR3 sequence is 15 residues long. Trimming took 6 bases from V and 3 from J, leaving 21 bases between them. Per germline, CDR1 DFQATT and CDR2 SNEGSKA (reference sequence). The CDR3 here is CSAEKAPTGFYEQYF. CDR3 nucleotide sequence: TGCAGTGCCGAGAAGGCCCCGACAGGATTCTACGAGCAGTACTTC.

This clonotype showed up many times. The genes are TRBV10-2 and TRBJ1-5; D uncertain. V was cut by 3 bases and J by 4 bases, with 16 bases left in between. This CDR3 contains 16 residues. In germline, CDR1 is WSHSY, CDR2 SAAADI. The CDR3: CASSDPDRTDNQPQHF. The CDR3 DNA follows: TGCGCCAGCAGTGACCCGGACCGTACAGATAATCAGCCCCAGCATTTT.

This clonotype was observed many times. Written as DNA, the CDR3 is TGTGCCAGCAGCTTAACCGGGACAGTGGGCCATACGCAGTATTTT. It encodes CASSLTGTVGHTQYF. The chain recombines TRBV7-9 with TRBJ2-3, with 7 bases fitting TRBD1. The germline CDR1 and CDR2 sequences are SEHNR and FQNEAQ (reference sequence). Germline trimming cut 2 bases from V and 7 bases from J; bases unmatched to any gene: 9. The CDR3 covers 15 residues.